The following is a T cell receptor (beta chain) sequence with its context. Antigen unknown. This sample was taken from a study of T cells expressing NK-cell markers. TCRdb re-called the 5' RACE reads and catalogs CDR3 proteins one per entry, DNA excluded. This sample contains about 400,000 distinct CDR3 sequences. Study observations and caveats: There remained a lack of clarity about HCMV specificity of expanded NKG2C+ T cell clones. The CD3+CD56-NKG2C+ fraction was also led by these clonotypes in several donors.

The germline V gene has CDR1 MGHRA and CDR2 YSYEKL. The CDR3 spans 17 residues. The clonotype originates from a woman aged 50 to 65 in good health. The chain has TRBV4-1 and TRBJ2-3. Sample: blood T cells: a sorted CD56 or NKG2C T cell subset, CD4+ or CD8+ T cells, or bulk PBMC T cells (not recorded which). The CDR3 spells CASSQEFPISSTDTQYF.